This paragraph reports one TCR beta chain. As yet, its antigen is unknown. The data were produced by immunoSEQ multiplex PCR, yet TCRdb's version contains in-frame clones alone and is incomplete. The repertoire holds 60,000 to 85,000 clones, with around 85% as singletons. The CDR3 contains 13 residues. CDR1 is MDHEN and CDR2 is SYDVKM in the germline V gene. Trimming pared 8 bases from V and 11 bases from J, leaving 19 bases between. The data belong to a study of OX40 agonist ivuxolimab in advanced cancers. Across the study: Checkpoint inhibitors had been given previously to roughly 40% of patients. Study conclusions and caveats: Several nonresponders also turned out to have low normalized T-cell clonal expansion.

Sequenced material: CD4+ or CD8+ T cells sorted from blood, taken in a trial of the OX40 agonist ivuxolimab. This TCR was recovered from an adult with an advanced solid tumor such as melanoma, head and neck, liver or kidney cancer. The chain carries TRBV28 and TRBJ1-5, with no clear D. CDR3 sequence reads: CASQAGWAGAQHF. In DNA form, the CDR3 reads TGTGCCAGCCAAGCGGGGTGGGCCGGGGCCCAGCATTTT.